This T cell receptor beta chain was recorded in a study of blood T cells in healthy people across ages. Broader study findings: Naive CD4+ cell counts and diversity both ran higher in long-lived than in aged donors.

Germline V gene lookup returns CDR1 KGHDR and CDR2 SFDVKD. The CDR3 covers 21 residues. With 5 bases clipped from V and 3 bases from J, the junction kept 23 bases outside the gene matches. Comment on this clonotype: Its antigen is not known.

Together with a sample-barcoded 5' primer, a J-beta primer mix was included in a second PCR lasting about 7 to 11 cycles. One entry per CDR3 protein, called by TCRdb with MiXCR from the 5' RACE reads. The repertoire holds 1 million or so distinct CDR3 sequences, 35% to 55% seen once, with around 18% in the top ten. This chain joins TRBV24-1 and TRBJ2-1; 8 bases line up with TRBD2. The TCR originated in a woman aged 55-70 years in good health. The sample was blood. In DNA, the CDR3 is TGTGCCACCAGTGGCGCTAAGGACACCGCTTCGCGGGAGGTGAACTACAATGAGCAGTTCTTC. Amino acids: CATSGAKDTASREVNYNEQFF.